The entry below describes one TCR beta chain. What it recognizes is unknown. This CDR3 spans 16 amino acids. The ends were cut back, 3 bases at V and 3 bases at J, with 12 bases in the middle. Looked up from germline, CDR1 is KGHSH and CDR2 is LQKENI. The data stem from a study of cytomegalovirus exposure and HLA in healthy donors. As for the study in general: Of around 400 genotyped donors, 80% to 85% grouped in the Caucasian-associated ancestry cluster.

Study results and limitations: It was 164 TCR beta chains that were listed as cytomegalovirus-associated. Donors were assumed by presence/absence analyses to have roughly uniform sequencing depth. Per a prior analysis, the majority of TCR beta V segments were productive roughly 87% or roughly 30% of the time.

The PCR was carried out with 60 Vbeta primers and 13 Jbeta primers. Only in-frame clones appear in the TCRdb table, and some are missing; sequencing was by immunoSEQ multiplex PCR. The sample totals 55,000 to 75,000 clones. This rearrangement joins TRBV18 to TRBJ2-6; D unresolved. Sequenced: PBMCs. The sequence was obtained from a male donor in good health and CMV-seronegative. CDR3 in DNA: TGTGCCAGCTCACCCTTCCAGGCTTATGGGGCCAACGTCCTGACTTTC. Translation: CASSPFQAYGANVLTF. Complete variable domain (other parts from reference TRBV18 and TRBJ2-6): NAGVMQNPRHLVRRRGQEARLRCSPMKGHSHVYWYRQLPEEGLKFMVYLQKENIIDESGMPKERFSAEFPKEGPSILRIQQVVRGDSAAYFCASSPFQAYGANVLTFGAGSRLTVL.